The subject of this entry is one T cell receptor (beta chain). This entry belongs to a study of OX40 agonist ivuxolimab in advanced cancers. On the study more broadly: Patients were dosed with the agonistic anti-OX40 (CD134) antibody ivuxolimab.

V gave up 4 bases and J gave up 2 bases; unmatched junction bases: 3. This CDR3 spans 14 amino acids. Germline CDR1 and CDR2: SGHRS and YFSETQ. Generated by immunoSEQ multiplex PCR, the TCRdb table keeps only in-frame clones and is missing some. The sample includes about 73,000 clones, around 90% seen only once; the top ten take under 0.65%. The V gene is TRBV5-1, the J gene TRBJ1-5, with TRBD1 matching 7 bases. The origin of this receptor is an adult with an advanced solid tumor such as melanoma, head and neck, liver or kidney cancer. The sequenced sample was CD4+ or CD8+ T cells sorted from blood, obtained in a trial of the OX40 agonist ivuxolimab. The CDR3, as DNA: TGCGCCAGCAGCCAAGGACAGGGCAATCAGCCCCAGCATTTT. As protein: CASSQGQGNQPQHF.